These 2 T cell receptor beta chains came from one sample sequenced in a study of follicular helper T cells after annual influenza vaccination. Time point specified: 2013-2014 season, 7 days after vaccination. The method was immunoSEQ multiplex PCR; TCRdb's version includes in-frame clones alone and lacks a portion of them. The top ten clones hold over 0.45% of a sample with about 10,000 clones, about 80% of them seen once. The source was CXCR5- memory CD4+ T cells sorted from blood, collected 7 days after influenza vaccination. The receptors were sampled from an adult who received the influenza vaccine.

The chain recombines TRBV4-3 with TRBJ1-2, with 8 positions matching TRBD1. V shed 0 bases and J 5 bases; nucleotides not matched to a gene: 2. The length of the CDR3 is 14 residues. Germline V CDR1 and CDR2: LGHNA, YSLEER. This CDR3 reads CASSQEQGEYGYTF. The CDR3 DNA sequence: TGCGCCAGCAGCCAAGAACAGGGGGAGTATGGCTACACCTTC.

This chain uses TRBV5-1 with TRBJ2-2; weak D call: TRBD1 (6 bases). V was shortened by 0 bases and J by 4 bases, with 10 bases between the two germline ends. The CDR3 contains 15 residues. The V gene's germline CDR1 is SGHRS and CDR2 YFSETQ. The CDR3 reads CASSLDRAGTGELFF. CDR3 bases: TGCGCCAGCAGCTTGGACAGGGCAGGCACCGGGGAGCTGTTTTTT.